These 32 T cell receptor beta chains share one sample of origin, sequenced in a study of breast tumors, draining lymph nodes, adjacent tissues. MiXCR, applied by TCRdb to the multiplex PCR reads, yields one record per CDR3 protein. The sample lists roughly 100,000 distinct CDR3 sequences, 30% occurring once. Axillary draining lymph nodes of breast cancer patients supplied the node samples. Sequencing was carried out using axillary lymph node tissue. These receptors all come from a female donor with breast cancer. Some clones in this sample may be carry-over from other donors' samples.

This clonotype was seen many times. This CDR3 reads CATSDGLNEQFF. The CDR3 DNA sequence: TGTGCCACCAGTGATGGCCTCAATGAGCAGTTCTTC. This chain links TRBV24-1 with TRBJ2-1; the D is unclear. Germline-derived CDR1 and CDR2 are KGHDR and SFDVKD. V was trimmed by 3 bases and J by 6 bases, leaving 5 bases between them. This CDR3 spans 12 amino acids.

This clonotype was seen a few times. This may arise from a read error, as a much more abundant clone is one base away. The DNA is omitted, as the CDR3 cannot be located on it reliably, and the CDR3 follows TCRdb's listing. J is TRBJ1-2 and V is TRBV2; the table's D call, TRBD1, was not checked against the DNA. Germline V gene lookup returns CDR1 SNHLY and CDR2 FYNNEI. The CDR3 has 17 residues if both end residues are counted. The CDR3 region is CASSQPRLWGANYGCTF.

The chain joins TRBV9 to TRBJ2-5; TRBD2 matches at 7 bases. The CDR3 has 14 residues. J lost 4 bases, V lost 2 bases, and 5 bases had no gene match. Germline V gives CDR1 SGDLS, CDR2 YYNGEE. Here the CDR3 reads CASSVGAGRETQYF. In nucleotides, the CDR3 is TGTGCCAGCAGCGTTGGAGCGGGGAGAGAGACCCAGTACTTC.

This clonotype has at least ten counts. This sequence joins TRBV7-8 and TRBJ1-2; D ambiguous. CDR1 and CDR2 from the germline V gene are SGHVS and FQNEAQ. Trimming left V 0 bases short and J 8 bases short, with 22 bases between. This CDR3 comprises 17 residues. The CDR3 loop is CASSLARLGQGWNGYTF. In DNA form, the CDR3 reads TGTGCCAGCAGCTTAGCGAGGTTAGGCCAAGGATGGAACGGCTACACCTTC.

This clonotype was recorded many times. The J gene is TRBJ1-2, the V gene TRBV4-3; D not resolved. V lost 0 bases and J 4 bases, leaving 12 bases between the germline ends. Germline CDR1 reads LGHNA; CDR2 reads YSLEER. The CDR3 is 15 amino acids. This CDR3 reads CASSQDLGVIYGYTF. The CDR3 DNA follows: TGCGCCAGCAGCCAAGACCTCGGCGTCATCTATGGCTACACCTTC.

This clonotype occurred many times. The chain's CDR3 is CASTLGTGRNSEQYF. The CDR3 nucleotides read TGCGCCAGCACCCTCGGGACAGGGAGAAACAGCGAGCAGTACTTC. The chain employs TRBV5-1 and TRBJ2-7; 9 nucleotides align to TRBD1. The CDR3 is 15 residues long. V lost 6 bases and J lost 6; bases outside the gene matches: 13. Germline V gene sequence: CDR1 SGHRS, CDR2 YFSETQ. Full variable domain (remainder filled in from reference TRBV5-1 and TRBJ2-7): KAGVTQTPRYLIKTRGQQVTLSCSPISGHRSVSWYQQTPGQGLQFLFEYFSETQRNKGNFPGRFSGRQFSNSRSEMNVSTLELGDSALYLCASTLGTGRNSEQYFGPGTRLTVT.

As concerns this clonotype: This may come from a read error, since a much larger clone is one base off. The chain couples TRBV6-4 to TRBJ1-4; D perhaps matches TRBD1 (6 bases). The CDR3 is 15 amino acids. Trimming cost V 5 bases and J 8 bases, with 18 bases left between them. The V gene's germline CDR1 is MRHNA and CDR2 SNTAGT. CDR3 in DNA: TGTGCCAGCAGTCACCAGCCAGGGGCCGGAGAAAAACTGTTTTTT. Protein: CASSHQPGAGEKLFF.

To note about this clonotype: Sequence at one end of the junction differs from germline and may be a read error. This chain connects TRBV12-3 or TRBV12-4 to TRBJ1-2, with D unresolved. This CDR3 region has 13 residues. The CDR3 DNA sequence: TGTGCCGGCAGTTTCATTTCTAACTATGGCTACACCTTC. Protein: CAGSFISNYGYTF.

The V gene is TRBV10-3, the J gene TRBJ1-4, with TRBD1 matching over 9 bases. With V trimmed by 10 bases and J by 5 bases, 8 bases remained unmatched. The CDR3 runs to 14 residues. The germline V gene encodes CDR1 ENHRY and CDR2 SYGVKD. CDR3 in DNA: TGTGCCACGACAGGGGGATCCTACAATGAAAAACTGTTTTTT. It is translated as CATTGGSYNEKLFF.

This clonotype was counted ten times or more. This chain links TRBV15 with TRBJ2-2; the D is unclear. The germline V gene has CDR1 LNHNV and CDR2 YYDKDF (reference sequence). The CDR3 consists of 16 residues. V lost 1 base to trimming and J lost 2 bases, with 11 bases between them. CDR3 loop: CATSRGPFGNTGELFF. The CDR3 DNA reads TGTGCCACCAGCAGAGGGCCATTTGGAAACACCGGGGAGCTGTTTTTT.

The sample holds many counts of this clonotype. The V gene is TRBV5-1, the J gene TRBJ1-5; D remains ambiguous. The CDR3 sequence is 15 residues long. CDR1 is SGHRS, CDR2 YFSETQ, per germline. Trimming removed 4 bases at V and 0 bases at J, with 11 bases between. The CDR3 sequence: CASSPAGYSNQPQHF. DNA of the CDR3: TGCGCCAGCAGCCCGGCGGGCTATAGCAATCAGCCCCAGCATTTT.

The sample holds many counts of this clonotype. This sequence joins TRBV25-1 and TRBJ2-5, with D perhaps matching TRBD1 (7 bases). Germline-derived CDR1 and CDR2 are MGHDK and SYGVNS. Trimming left V 4 bases short and J 4 bases short, with 16 bases between. The CDR3 length is 15 residues. Written as DNA, the CDR3 is TGTGCCAGCAGTGCGACAGGGTGGAGGGGAGAGACCCAGTACTTC. It encodes CASSATGWRGETQYF.

On this clonotype itself: One end of the junction does not line up with germline, which may come from a read error. The chain is built from TRBV7-9 and TRBJ2-5; TRBD1 agrees at 8 bases. Germline-derived CDR1 and CDR2 are SEHNR and FQNEAQ (reference sequence). There are 16 residues in the CDR3. The CDR3 DNA reads as TGTGTCAGCAGCTTGGGGACAGGCGTTCGCCAAGAGACCCAGTACTTC. This translates into CVSSLGTGVRQETQYF.

A remark on this clonotype: This likely comes from a read error, as the CDR3 has no conserved phenylalanine or tryptophan at its end. The chain carries TRBV15 and TRBJ2-5, with 7 bases identical to TRBD2. V lost 1 base and J lost 2; bases outside the gene matches: 7. The CDR3 has 16 amino acids. The germline CDR1 and CDR2 sequences are LNHNV and YYDKDF (reference sequence). The CDR3 loop reads CATSRGTGGGQETQYL. CDR3 DNA: TGTGCCACCAGCAGAGGGACTGGCGGGGGTCAAGAGACCCAGTACCTC.

This clonotype has at least ten counts. CDR3 sequence (DNA): TGTGCCAGCAGCTTAGTGGGAGGGGGGCGGCAGTACTTC. Its translation is CASSLVGGGRQYF. The chain uses TRBV7-8 and TRBJ2-7; possibly TRBD2 for D (7 bases). With 1 base removed from V and 9 bases from J, the gap between germline ends came to 13 bases. The CDR3 is 13 amino acids. The germline V gene encodes CDR1 SGHVS and CDR2 FQNEAQ.

This clonotype was found many times. The CDR3 protein is CASSLQLTGGGEKLFF. CDR3 nucleotide sequence: TGTGCCAGCAGCTTACAATTAACAGGGGGAGGTGAAAAACTGTTTTTT. The chain links TRBV7-2 to TRBJ1-4; TRBD1 aligns across 8 bases. Germline lookup yields CDR1 SGHTA and CDR2 FQGNSA. CDR3 size: 16 residues. Germline trimming cut 2 bases from V and 7 bases from J; bases unmatched to any gene: 9.

This clonotype was seen many times. The J gene is TRBJ1-5, the V gene TRBV19, with TRBD1 matching 8 bases. V was pared by 6 bases and J by 4 bases, with 11 bases of the junction left unmatched. CDR1 is LNHDA and CDR2 is SQIVND in the germline V gene (reference sequence). The CDR3 extends over 16 amino acids. CDR3 protein: CASRDVETGANQPQHF. The CDR3 DNA sequence: TGTGCCAGTAGGGACGTTGAGACAGGGGCAAATCAGCCCCAGCATTTT. The full variable domain, completed using reference TRBV19 and TRBJ1-5, is DGGITQSPKYLFRKEGQNVTLSCEQNLNHDAMYWYRQDPGQGLRLIYYSQIVNDFQKGDIAEGYSVSREKKESFPLTVTSAQKNPTAFYLCASRDVETGANQPQHFGDGTRLSIL.

Written as DNA, the CDR3 is TGTGCCACCAGCAGAGATCAGGGGAGCAATCAGCCCCAGCATTTT. Protein product: CATSRDQGSNQPQHF. V is TRBV15 and J is TRBJ1-5; possibly TRBD1 for D (6 bases). The CDR3 length is 15 residues. From germline, CDR1 is LNHNV and CDR2 YYDKDF (reference sequence). V dropped 0 bases and J dropped 1 base, with 7 bases sitting between them.

About this clonotype: A read error may explain this, as a much larger clone is one base away. This chain connects TRBV7-6 to TRBJ1-1, with a possible D match to TRBD1 (5 bases). This CDR3 contains 14 residues. Germline CDR1 and CDR2: SGHVS and FNYEAQ. Trimming took 1 base from V and 4 from J, leaving 10 bases between them. The CDR3 nucleotides are TGTGCCAGCAGCTTAGGGGGCCTAGCCACTGAAGCTTTCTTT. Protein sequence: CASSLGGLATEAFF.

The sample holds many counts of this clonotype. V gene TRBV3-1 combines with J gene TRBJ2-7; 14 nucleotides line up with TRBD2. V was pared by 4 bases and J by 6 bases, with 8 bases of the junction left unmatched. The CDR3 sequence is 16 residues long. CDR1 and CDR2 (germline): LGHDT, YNNKEL (reference sequence). In nucleotides, the CDR3 is TGTGCCAGCAGCCGGGGACTAGCGGGAGCCCCCAGCGAGCAGTACTTC. It is translated as CASSRGLAGAPSEQYF.

As regards this clonotype: Since no conserved phenylalanine or tryptophan closes the CDR3, a read error is the likely cause. The chain employs TRBV7-9 and TRBJ2-1; TRBD2 agrees at 8 bases. The CDR3 spans 14 residues. V lost 10 bases and J lost 0; bases outside the gene matches: 5. Germline-derived CDR1 and CDR2 are SEHNR and FQNEAQ (reference sequence). The DNA for the CDR3 is TGTGCCATCCCGGGGGGGAGCTCCTACAATGAGCAGTTCCTC. As protein: CAIPGGSSYNEQFL.

As concerns this clonotype: At one end, the junction sequence differs from germline, possibly due to a read error. The chain joins TRBV5-6 to TRBJ2-1; D is undetermined. Germline V CDR1 and CDR2: SGHDT, YYEEEE. The CDR3 totals 12 residues. In DNA, the CDR3 is TGTGCCAGCAGCTTGTGGGGAAATGAGCAGTCCTTC. Residues: CASSLWGNEQSF.

This clonotype was picked up many times. This sequence joins TRBV19 and TRBJ2-6, with 12 bases identical to TRBD2. Trimming cost V 5 bases and J 2 bases; bases outside gene matches: 16. This CDR3 is built from 21 residues. Looked up from germline, CDR1 is LNHDA and CDR2 is SQIVND (reference sequence). The CDR3 loop reads CASSVRGGLAGTRTGANVLTF. CDR3 coding DNA: TGTGCCAGTAGTGTCCGTGGGGGACTAGCGGGCACGAGAACTGGGGCCAACGTCCTGACTTTC.

This clonotype was counted many times. J is TRBJ2-5 and V is TRBV5-1; tentative D call: TRBD1 (5 bases). V lost 4 bases and J lost 4, with 11 bases in between. Germline CDR1 SGHRS, CDR2 YFSETQ. This CDR3 has 13 amino acids. CDR3 DNA sequence: TGCGCCAGCAGCCAGGACATGAGAGAGACCCAGTACTTC. This encodes CASSQDMRETQYF.

At least ten counts were recorded for this clonotype. The V gene is TRBV6-6, the J gene TRBJ2-5; tentative D call: TRBD2 (5 bases). V was cut by 2 bases and J by 5 bases, with 6 bases left in between. In germline, CDR1 is MNHNY, CDR2 SVGAGI (reference sequence). The CDR3 extends over 12 amino acids. The CDR3 sequence is CASSYGGETQYF. DNA of the CDR3: TGTGCCAGCAGTTACGGCGGGGAGACCCAGTACTTC.

There are a few counts of this clonotype. A read error may be the cause here, since a much bigger clone is one base away. The chain is built from TRBV20-1 and TRBJ2-7, with 8 bases that match TRBD2. This CDR3 contains 13 residues. Germline V gives CDR1 DFQATT, CDR2 SNEGSKA (reference sequence). The chain's CDR3 is CRPFSGVPYAQYF. The CDR3 DNA sequence: TGCAGGCCCTTTAGCGGGGTCCCCTACGCGCAGTACTTC.

The J gene is TRBJ2-3, the V gene TRBV7-2; TRBD2 might be the D (6 bases). V shed 3 bases and J shed 8 bases, with 6 bases lying between them. Germline V gives CDR1 SGHTA, CDR2 FQGNSA. This CDR3 spans 11 amino acids. CDR3 amino acids: CASSLEGTQYF. DNA for the CDR3: TGTGCCAGCAGCTTGGAGGGTACGCAGTATTTT.

The chain combines TRBV10-3 with TRBJ2-1; TRBD2 matches 8 bases. CDR1 ENHRY and CDR2 SYGVKD come from the germline V gene. The CDR3 covers 14 residues. V trimming: 6 bases; J trimming: 0 bases; junction bases outside the gene matches: 1. This chain's CDR3 is CAISGRASYNEQFF. The DNA for the CDR3 is TGTGCCATCAGCGGGAGGGCCTCCTACAATGAGCAGTTCTTC.

Turning to this clonotype: This may stem from a read error, because a much larger clone lies one nucleotide away. The chain combines TRBV30 with TRBJ2-6, with D unresolved. Germline V gene lookup returns CDR1 GTSNPN and CDR2 SVGIG (reference sequence). This CDR3 has 14 residues. CDR3 loop: CTWSPDFWANVLTF. The DNA of the CDR3 is TGTACCTGGAGCCCAGACTTTTGGGCCAACGTCCTGACTTTC.

The rearrangement uses TRBV19 and TRBJ1-1, with TRBD1 matching over 10 bases. The trim removed 5 bases at V and 1 base at J, leaving 13 bases unmatched. Germline lookup yields CDR1 LNHDA and CDR2 SQIVND (reference sequence). The CDR3 is 18 residues long. CDR3 sequence: CASSGTGDEGSQNTEAFF. In nucleotides, the CDR3 is TGTGCCAGTAGTGGGACAGGGGATGAGGGGAGTCAGAACACTGAAGCTTTCTTT.

This clonotype was counted at least ten times. This sequence joins TRBV7-9 and TRBJ2-2, with 10 bases fitting TRBD1. The CDR3 extends over 13 amino acids. Germline assignment: CDR1 SEHNR and CDR2 FQNEAQ (reference sequence). V trimming: 7 bases; J trimming: 6 bases; junction bases outside the gene matches: 2. CDR3 nucleotide sequence: TGTGCCAGCACTGACAGGGGGCCCGGGGAGCTGTTTTTT. As protein: CASTDRGPGELFF.

Only a few counts were recorded for this clonotype. A clone one base away is much larger, so this may be a read error. The chain couples TRBV6-4 to TRBJ2-3; the match to TRBD2 covers 13 bases. CDR3 length: 15 amino acids. J was trimmed by 7 bases and V by 6 bases; bases with no gene match: 7. Germline V lookup: CDR1 MRHNA, CDR2 SNTAGT. The CDR3 spells CASSRLAGGSYTQYF. As DNA, the CDR3 is TGTGCCAGCAGCCGACTAGCGGGAGGTTCTTATACGCAGTATTTT.